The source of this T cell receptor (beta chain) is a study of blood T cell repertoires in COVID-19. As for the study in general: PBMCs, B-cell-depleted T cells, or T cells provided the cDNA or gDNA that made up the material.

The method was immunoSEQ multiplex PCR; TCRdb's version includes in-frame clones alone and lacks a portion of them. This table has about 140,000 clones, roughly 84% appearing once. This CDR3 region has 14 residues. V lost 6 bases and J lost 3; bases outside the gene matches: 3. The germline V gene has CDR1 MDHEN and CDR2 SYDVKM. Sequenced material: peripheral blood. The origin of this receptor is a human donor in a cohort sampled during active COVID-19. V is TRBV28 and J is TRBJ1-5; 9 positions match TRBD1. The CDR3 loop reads CASSRDRVNQPQHF. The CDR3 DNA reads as TGTGCCAGCAGCCGGGACAGGGTCAATCAGCCCCAGCATTTT.